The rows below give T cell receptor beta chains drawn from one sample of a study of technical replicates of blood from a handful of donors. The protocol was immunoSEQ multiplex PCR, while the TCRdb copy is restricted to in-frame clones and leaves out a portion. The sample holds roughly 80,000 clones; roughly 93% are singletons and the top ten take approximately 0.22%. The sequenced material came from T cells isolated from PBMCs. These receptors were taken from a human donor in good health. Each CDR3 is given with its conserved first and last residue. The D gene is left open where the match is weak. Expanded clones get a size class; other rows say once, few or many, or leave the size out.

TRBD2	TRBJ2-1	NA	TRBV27	TGTGCCAGCAGTTTAAGGGAACCTAGCGGGAGGGCCGGATACAATGAGCAGTTCTTC	CASSLREPSGRAGYNEQFF
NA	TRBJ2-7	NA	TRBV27	TGTGCCAGCAGTAGCAGGGGGGCACACGAGCAGTACTTC	CASSSRGAHEQYF
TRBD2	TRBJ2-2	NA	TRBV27	TGTGCCAGCAGTTTTCCGAGAGCGGGGGGGGCTCGATGGAACACCGGGGAGCTGTTTTTT	CASSFPRAGGARWNTGELFF
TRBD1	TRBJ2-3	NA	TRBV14	TGTGCCAGCAGCGAGGGACAGGTGGCCGCTTGGTGGGCGCAGTATTTT	CASSEGQVAAWWAQYF
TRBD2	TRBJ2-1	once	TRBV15	TGTGCCACCAGCAGAGATGCACTAGCGGGAGTTAGCAATGAGCAGTTCTTC	CATSRDALAGVSNEQFF
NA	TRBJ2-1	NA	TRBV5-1	TGCGCCAGCAGCTCGTACAATGAGCAGTTCTTC	CASSSYNEQFF
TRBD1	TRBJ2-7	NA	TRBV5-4	TGTGCCAGCAGCCCGGAGGGACAGGGTTCCTACGAGCAGTACTTC	CASSPEGQGSYEQYF
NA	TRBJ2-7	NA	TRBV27	TGTGCCAGCAGTTTATCGGATACTACGAGGCAGTACTTC	CASSLSDTTRQYF
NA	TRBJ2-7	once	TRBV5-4	TGTGCCAGCAGCACTACGCAGGACTATTTCTACGAGCAGTACTTC	CASSTTQDYFYEQYF
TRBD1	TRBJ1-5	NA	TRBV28	TGTGCCACCTCCCTAGGGGGCGGCAATCAGCCCCAGCATTTT	CATSLGGGNQPQHF
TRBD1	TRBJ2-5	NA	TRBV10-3	TGTGCCATCAGTGAGTCCACAGGGGGCCAGGAGACCCAGTACTTC	CAISESTGGQETQYF
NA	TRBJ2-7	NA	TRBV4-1	TGCGCCAGCAGCCTAGTCGCAATACCCTACGAGCAGTACTTC	CASSLVAIPYEQYF
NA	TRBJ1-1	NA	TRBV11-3	TGTGCCAGCAGCTACCAGGAGAACACTGAAGCTTTCTTT	CASSYQENTEAFF
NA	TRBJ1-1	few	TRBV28	TGTGCCAGCAGTTTATCCAGGGGGAACACTGAAGCTTTCTTT	CASSLSRGNTEAFF
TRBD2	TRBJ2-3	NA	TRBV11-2	TGTGCCAGCAGCTTATTGGCGGGGGGGCGAACAGATACGCAGTATTTT	CASSLLAGGRTDTQYF
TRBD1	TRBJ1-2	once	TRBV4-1	TGCGCCAGCAGCCCGTTTGGGACAGCCCGTACTAACTATGGCTACACCTTC	CASSPFGTARTNYGYTF
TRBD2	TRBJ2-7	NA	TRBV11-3	TGTGCCAGCAGCTTAGGCAGCGGGGGACCCTTCTACGAGCAGTACTTC	CASSLGSGGPFYEQYF
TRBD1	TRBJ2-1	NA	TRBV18	TGTGCCAGCTCTCTCTTCGAGACAGGGAGCTCCTACAATGAGCAGTTCTTC	CASSLFETGSSYNEQFF
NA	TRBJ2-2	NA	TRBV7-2	TGTGCCAGCAGCTACCGGGACATAGACACCGGGGAGCTGTTTTTT	CASSYRDIDTGELFF
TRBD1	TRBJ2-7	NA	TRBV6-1	TGTGCCAGCAGTATTAGACAGGGGATAGCCTACGAGCAGTACTTC	CASSIRQGIAYEQYF
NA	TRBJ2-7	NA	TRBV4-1	TGCGCCAGCAGCCAAGAGGCGAGCGGCCCCTACGAGCAGTACTTC	CASSQEASGPYEQYF
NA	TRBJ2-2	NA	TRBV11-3	TGTGCCAGCAGCTTAGCTGCGTGGGGGGTCACCACCGGGGAGCTGTTTTTT	CASSLAAWGVTTGELFF
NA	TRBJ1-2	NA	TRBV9	TGTGCCAGCAGCGTAGCCCGGGGTTTGGGTGGCTACACCTTC	CASSVARGLGGYTF
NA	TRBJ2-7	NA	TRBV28	TGTGCCAGCAGTCTGCCAGGGGCAGCCGGATTCTACGAGCAGTACTTC	CASSLPGAAGFYEQYF
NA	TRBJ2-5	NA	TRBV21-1	TGTGCCAGCAGCAAATACGCAGGGGTCTGGGAGACCCAGTACTTC	CASSKYAGVWETQYF
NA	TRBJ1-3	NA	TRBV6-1	TGTGCCAGCAGTGCCTTACAGGGTAACTCTGGAAACACCATATATTTT	CASSALQGNSGNTIYF
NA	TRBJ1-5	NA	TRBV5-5	TGTGCCAGCAGCTTGGCGTCTTATAATCAGCCCCAGCATTTT	CASSLASYNQPQHF
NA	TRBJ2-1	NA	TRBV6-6	TGTGCCAGCAGTTACCATCTAGCAGGTGAGCAGTTCTTC	CASSYHLAGEQFF
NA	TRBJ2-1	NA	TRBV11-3	TGTGCCAGCAGACCCCGGGTCTCCTACAATGAGCAGTTCTTC	CASRPRVSYNEQFF
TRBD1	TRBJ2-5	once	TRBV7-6	TGTGCCAGCAGCCAAGACAGGGTAGGGCAAGAGACCCAGTACTTC	CASSQDRVGQETQYF
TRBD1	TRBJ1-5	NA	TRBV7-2	TGTGCCAGCAGCTACTCAACAGGGGCCGGTAATCAGCCCCAGCATTTT	CASSYSTGAGNQPQHF
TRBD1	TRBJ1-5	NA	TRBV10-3	TGTGCCATCAGTGAGTCGGGACAGGGAAATCAGCCCCAGCATTTT	CAISESGQGNQPQHF
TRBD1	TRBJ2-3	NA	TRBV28	TGTGCCAGCAGTTCCCTACAGGGGCAAGGGGCAGATACGCAGTATTTT	CASSSLQGQGADTQYF
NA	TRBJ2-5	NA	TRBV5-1	TGCGCCAGCAGCTTGGGGGAGGAGACCCAGTACTTC	CASSLGEETQYF
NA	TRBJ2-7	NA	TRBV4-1	TGCGCCAGCAGCCAAGCGGGTATAGGATCCTACGAGCAGTACTTC	CASSQAGIGSYEQYF
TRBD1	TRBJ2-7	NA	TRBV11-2	TGTGCCAGCGGAACGGGACAGGGCGGAAAAAGAAGCGAGCAGTACTTC	CASGTGQGGKRSEQYF
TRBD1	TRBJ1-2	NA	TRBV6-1	TGTGCCAGCAGTGAAGCGCTTGGGACAGTCTATGGCTACACCTTC	CASSEALGTVYGYTF
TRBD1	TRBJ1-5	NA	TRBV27	TGTGCCAGCAGTATAAGACAGGGACTCAATCAGCCCCAGCATTTT	CASSIRQGLNQPQHF
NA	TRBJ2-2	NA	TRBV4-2	TGTGCCAGCAGCCAAGGGGGGGACACCGGGGAGCTGTTTTTT	CASSQGGDTGELFF
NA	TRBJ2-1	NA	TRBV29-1	TGCAGCGTCTTTGCCAGTGAGCAGTTCTTC	CSVFASEQFF
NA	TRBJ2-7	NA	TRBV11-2	TGTGCCAGCAGCTTGGCATTGGTGTCCTACGAGCAGTACTTC	CASSLALVSYEQYF
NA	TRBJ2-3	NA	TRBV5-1	TGCGCCAGCAGACCGGGGAACGGGGGGCCTAGCACAGATACGCAGTATTTT	CASRPGNGGPSTDTQYF